This T cell receptor (beta chain) was observed in a study of monozygotic twins with inflammatory bowel disease. Findings and limits, study-wide: Distinguishing T cell subtypes was not possible. Whereas healthy co-twins had higher TCRbeta diversity (inverse Simpson), IBD patients had lower diversity.

TCRdb reprocessed the 5' RACE reads and reports one entry per CDR3 protein, with no DNA. Seen in this sample are 350,000 to 400,000 distinct CDR3 sequences; the ten most common clones hold just over 2.5%. To note about this clonotype: Its antigen is not known.

Germline CDR1 and CDR2: SGHVS and FQNEAQ. The CDR3 contains 17 residues. Input material: blood. This sequence joins TRBV7-8 and TRBJ1-6; the D call from TCRdb, TRBD1, cannot be confirmed without DNA. This clonotype was sampled from a human donor with ulcerative colitis or Crohn's disease, or a healthy co-twin of an affected twin (not recorded which). The CDR3 reads CASSLNIAGAVNSPLHF.